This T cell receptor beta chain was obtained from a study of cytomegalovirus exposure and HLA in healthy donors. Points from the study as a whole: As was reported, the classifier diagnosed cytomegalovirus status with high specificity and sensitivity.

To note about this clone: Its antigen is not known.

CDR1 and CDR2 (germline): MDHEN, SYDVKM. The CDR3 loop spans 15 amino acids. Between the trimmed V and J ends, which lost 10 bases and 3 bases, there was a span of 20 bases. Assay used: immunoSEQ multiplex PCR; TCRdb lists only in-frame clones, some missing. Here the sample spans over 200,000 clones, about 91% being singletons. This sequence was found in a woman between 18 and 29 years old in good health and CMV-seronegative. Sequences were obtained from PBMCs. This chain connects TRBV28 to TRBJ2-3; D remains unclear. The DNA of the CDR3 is TGTGCCATCCTTTCACCGCGGCAGTCGACAGATACGCAGTATTTT. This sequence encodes CAILSPRQSTDTQYF.